This T cell receptor beta chain is drawn from a study of T cells in Graves' hyperthyroidism and ophthalmopathy. Study results and limitations: Expanded thyroid clonotypes (above 0.001) were mostly also found in blood.

Patients between 18 and 65 years old had hyperthyroidism, newly diagnosed and lasting under 2 months. A patient was excluded if there was uncontrolled infection, other autoimmune disease, pregnancy or lactation. RNA transcripts were the template for amplifying TCR beta CDR3 regions. HTBI primers were used for first-round RT-PCR of the TCR CDR3. One entry per CDR3 protein results from TCRdb running MiXCR on the multiplex PCR reads. The sample carries hundreds of thousands of distinct CDR3 sequences, approximately 14% recorded once. The V end lost 2 bases, the J end lost 0 bases, and 17 bases lay between the germline ends. Germline CDR1 is SGHVS and CDR2 is FNYEAQ. The CDR3 has 18 amino acids. This clonotype was detected only a few times. Antigen: not known.

The clonotype originates from a woman aged 18 to 35 with Graves' hyperthyroidism. The chain recombines TRBV7-6 with TRBJ2-1, with D perhaps matching TRBD1 or TRBD2 (6 bases each). Sequencing was performed on blood. The CDR3 region is CASSLSLIRGGSYNEQFF. CDR3 nucleotides: TGTGCCAGCAGCTTATCCTTGATCAGGGGAGGCTCCTACAATGAGCAGTTCTTC.